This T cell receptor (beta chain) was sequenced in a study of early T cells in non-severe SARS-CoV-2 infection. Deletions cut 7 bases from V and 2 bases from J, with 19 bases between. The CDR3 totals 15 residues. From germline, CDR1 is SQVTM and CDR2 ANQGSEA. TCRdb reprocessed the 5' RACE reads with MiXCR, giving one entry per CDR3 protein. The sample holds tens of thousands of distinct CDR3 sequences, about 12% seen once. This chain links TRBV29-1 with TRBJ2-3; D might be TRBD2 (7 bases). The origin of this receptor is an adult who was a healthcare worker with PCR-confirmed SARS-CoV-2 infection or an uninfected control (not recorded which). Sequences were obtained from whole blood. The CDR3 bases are TGCAGCGCCCAACAGGGAGGGGGGCTCACAGATACGCAGTATTTT. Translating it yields CSAQQGGGLTDTQYF.